This is a list of T cell receptor beta chains from one sample in a study of OX40 agonist ivuxolimab in advanced cancers. Generated by immunoSEQ multiplex PCR, the TCRdb table keeps only in-frame clones and is missing some. The repertoire has 25,000 to 35,000 clones, approximately 90% of them found once; the top ten carry roughly a tenth. Sequenced material: CD4+ or CD8+ T cells sorted from blood, taken in a trial of the OX40 agonist ivuxolimab. The receptors derive from an adult with an advanced solid tumor such as melanoma, head and neck, liver or kidney cancer. The CDR3 runs from the conserved cysteine through the conserved F or W. A D gene is named only where the DNA matches it firmly. The size of a clone is reported for some rows only, either as once, few or many, or as a class for expanded clones.

d_call,j_call,v_call,clone_size,cdr3_aa,cdr3_nt
-,TRBJ2-7,TRBV7-9,-,CASSFPPSYEQYF,TGTGCCAGCAGCTTCCCTCCCTCCTACGAGCAGTACTTC
TRBD1,TRBJ2-5,TRBV11-2,-,CASSLVTGGLETQYF,TGTGCCAGCAGCTTAGTGACAGGGGGGTTAGAGACCCAGTACTTC
-,TRBJ1-5,TRBV6-5,-,CASSLGRAQPQHF,TGTGCCAGCAGTCTGGGCAGGGCTCAGCCCCAGCATTTT
-,TRBJ1-1,TRBV6-5,-,CAIRFSMNTEAFF,TGTGCCATTCGATTTTCGATGAACACTGAAGCTTTCTTT
TRBD1,TRBJ1-1,TRBV28,-,CASSLWGAGGYTEAFF,TGTGCCAGCAGTTTATGGGGGGCAGGGGGATACACTGAAGCTTTCTTT
-,TRBJ1-5,TRBV19,-,CASSIIGDQPQHF,TGTGCCAGTAGTATAATCGGGGATCAGCCCCAGCATTTT
-,TRBJ1-5,TRBV6-5,-,CASSLGGPNQPQHF,TGTGCCAGCAGTTTAGGGGGGCCTAATCAGCCCCAGCATTTT
TRBD1,TRBJ1-5,TRBV28,-,CASSHRGLTNQPQHF,TGTGCCAGCAGCCACAGGGGGCTCACCAATCAGCCCCAGCATTTT
TRBD2,TRBJ2-1,TRBV7-8,-,CASSLGTSPSYNEQFF,TGTGCCAGCAGCTTAGGGACTAGCCCCTCCTACAATGAGCAGTTCTTC
-,TRBJ2-7,TRBV5-1,-,CASARSGQNANYEQYF,TGCGCCAGCGCACGGAGCGGGCAAAACGCGAACTACGAGCAGTACTTC
-,TRBJ2-1,TRBV4-3,-,CASSQDPGRYNEQFF,TGCGCCAGCAGCCAAGACCCAGGGAGGTACAATGAGCAGTTCTTC
-,TRBJ2-3,TRBV4-1,-,CASSPVQALDTQYF,TGCGCCAGCAGCCCCGTACAGGCGTTAGATACGCAGTATTTT
-,TRBJ2-1,TRBV2,-,CASHYRDNEQFF,TGTGCCAGCCACTACAGGGACAATGAGCAGTTCTTC
-,TRBJ2-7,TRBV29-1,once,CSWGGPYEQYF,TGCAGTTGGGGGGGGCCGTACGAGCAGTACTTC
TRBD1,TRBJ1-5,TRBV27,-,CASSFTGVGQPQHF,TGTGCCAGCAGTTTCACAGGGGTCGGGCAGCCCCAGCATTTT
-,TRBJ1-2,TRBV11-2,-,CASSPNRARPKGYTF,TGTGCCAGCAGCCCGAACCGAGCCCGCCCGAAGGGCTACACCTTC
TRBD1,TRBJ1-6,TRBV10-1,-,CASSPVDPRRDSLYGSPLHF,TGCGCCAGCAGCCCCGTCGATCCGAGAAGGGACAGCTTATATGGTTCACCCCTCCACTTT
TRBD1,TRBJ2-7,TRBV25-1,-,CASSERQGLGEQYF,TGTGCCAGCAGTGAGAGACAGGGGCTCGGCGAGCAGTACTTC
-,TRBJ2-5,TRBV9,-,CASSVDSQETQYF,TGTGCCAGCAGCGTAGATTCTCAAGAGACCCAGTACTTC
-,TRBJ1-1,TRBV19,-,CASSSSPGTEAFF,TGTGCCAGTAGTTCTTCTCCGGGTACTGAAGCTTTCTTT
-,TRBJ2-5,TRBV7-9,-,CASSTGTAQETQYF,TGTGCCAGCAGCACAGGGACGGCACAAGAGACCCAGTACTTC
-,TRBJ2-1,TRBV28,-,CASSPPGAGWSSYNEQFF,TGTGCCAGCAGTCCACCTGGGGCCGGGTGGAGCTCCTACAATGAGCAGTTCTTC
TRBD1,TRBJ2-7,TRBV5-6,-,CASSFGTGGNEQYF,TGTGCCAGCAGTTTCGGGACAGGGGGCAACGAGCAGTACTTC
-,TRBJ2-2,TRBV10-2,-,CASRPPQRELFF,TGCGCCAGCAGACCCCCGCAGCGGGAGCTGTTTTTT
-,TRBJ2-7,TRBV20-1,-,CSALFYEQYF,TGCAGTGCTCTGTTTTACGAGCAGTACTTC
TRBD2,TRBJ2-1,TRBV6-5,-,CASGWREGNEQFF,TGTGCCAGCGGCTGGCGGGAGGGCAATGAGCAGTTCTTC
-,TRBJ2-7,TRBV16,few,CASSQSSSSYEQYF,TGTGCCAGCAGCCAATCAAGCAGCTCCTACGAGCAGTACTTC
-,TRBJ2-2,TRBV4-3,-,CASSQDAPGTPGSDGELFF,TGCGCCAGCAGCCAAGATGCCCCCGGGACACCCGGTTCGGACGGGGAGCTGTTTTTT
-,TRBJ2-7,TRBV7-9,-,CASSGDRGLVEQYF,TGTGCCAGCAGCGGAGACAGAGGGCTCGTCGAGCAGTACTTC
TRBD2,TRBJ2-3,TRBV5-1,-,CASTRGVWEGHTDTQYF,TGCGCCAGCACCCGGGGGGTATGGGAGGGCCACACAGATACGCAGTATTTT
-,TRBJ1-5,TRBV27,-,CASREGEANQPQHF,TGTGCCAGCAGAGAAGGGGAGGCCAATCAGCCCCAGCATTTT